This entry lists 5 T cell receptor beta chains sequenced from one sample in a study of T cell responses to AZD1222 COVID-19 vaccine. TCRdb's copy holds only in-frame clones and misses some; the assay was immunoSEQ multiplex PCR. The sample lists approximately 190,000 clones, approximately 93% occurring once. Sequences were derived from peripheral blood, sampled 28 days after the second AZD1222 dose. The receptors were sampled from an adult who received the AZD1222 COVID-19 vaccine.

V gene TRBV6-5 combines with J gene TRBJ1-5; a possible D gene is TRBD1 (6 bases). The CDR3 is 15 residues long. The V end lost 3 bases, the J end lost 4 bases, and 13 bases lay between the germline ends. Germline CDR1 reads MNHEY; CDR2 reads SVGAGI. The CDR3 region has the DNA TGTGCCAGCAGTTATAAAGGCACAGGGAATCAGCCCCAGCATTTT. Its protein is CASSYKGTGNQPQHF.

This chain uses TRBV28 with TRBJ1-2; tentatively, D is TRBD1 (6 bases). The CDR3 sequence is 16 residues long. V was shortened by 4 bases and J by 5 bases, with 20 bases between the two germline ends. Germline assignment: CDR1 MDHEN and CDR2 SYDVKM. CDR3 residues: CASSSIGSGGPYGYTF. The CDR3 coding sequence is TGTGCCAGCAGTTCTATAGGTAGTGGGGGCCCTTATGGCTACACCTTC.

The chain uses TRBV27 and TRBJ2-1; D remains unclear. Trimming cost V 6 bases and J 11 bases, with 23 bases left between them. Germline V gene data show CDR1 as MNHEY and CDR2 as SMNVEV (reference sequence). The CDR3 has 15 amino acids. The CDR3 DNA follows: TGTGCCAGCAGCTCCCCATGGGCTAGAGGATCCAAGCAGTTCTTC. Translated, it gives CASSSPWARGSKQFF.

This clone was seen only once. The genes are TRBV5-5 and TRBJ1-3; D is undetermined. This CDR3 has 14 amino acids. Germline assignment: CDR1 SGHKS and CDR2 YYEKEE (reference sequence). V was shortened by 4 bases and J by 1 base, with 9 bases between the two germline ends. In DNA, the CDR3 is TGTGCCAGCAGCGTTCGTGGGTCTGGAAACACCATATATTTT. Translated, it gives CASSVRGSGNTIYF.

The V call is TRBV2, the J call TRBJ2-1, with a weak D call TRBD2 (5 bases). Germline loops: CDR1 SNHLY, CDR2 FYNNEI. The germline V and J ends were trimmed by 6 bases and 6 bases, with 15 bases remaining between them. The CDR3 is made up of 14 amino acids. This CDR3 is CASRGSGGGNEQFF. CDR3 DNA sequence: TGTGCCAGCAGAGGCAGCGGCGGAGGCAATGAGCAGTTCTTC. The full variable domain, rest sourced from reference TRBV2 and TRBJ2-1, is EPEVTQTPSHQVTQMGQEVILRCVPISNHLYFYWYRQILGQKVEFLVSFYNNEISEKSEIFDDQFSVERPDGSNFTLKIRSTKLEDSAMYFCASRGSGGGNEQFFGPGTRLTVL.